The 31 T cell receptor beta chains reported below all come from one sample, sequenced in a study of cytomegalovirus exposure and HLA in healthy donors. Some clones are missing from TCRdb's copy, which holds only in-frame ones; the method was immunoSEQ multiplex PCR. The data show 150,000 to 200,000 clones, with 75% to 90% seen just once and more than 2% held by the top ten. The specimen was PBMCs. The origin of the receptors is a young woman in good health and CMV-seronegative.

The chain is built from TRBV5-6 and TRBJ1-1; D is ambiguous. The V and J ends lost 0 bases and 5 bases respectively, with 2 bases between them. Germline V gene sequence: CDR1 SGHDT, CDR2 YYEEEE. The length of the CDR3 is 11 residues. CDR3 protein: CASSLATEAFF. The CDR3 coding sequence is TGTGCCAGCAGCTTGGCAACTGAAGCTTTCTTT.

CDR3 bases: TGTGCCAGCAGCCCCACTACTACAAGCCCTCATCAGCCCCAGCATTTT. It translates to CASSPTTTSPHQPQHF. The rearrangement links TRBV7-6 to TRBJ1-5; D is undetermined. Germline-derived CDR1 and CDR2 are SGHVS and FNYEAQ. Trimming removed 5 bases at V and 5 bases at J, with 19 bases between. The length of the CDR3 is 16 residues.

The gene calls are TRBV9 and TRBJ1-3, with D maybe TRBD1 (5 bases). The CDR3 consists of 15 residues. The V end was cut by 0 bases, the J end by 2 bases, with 9 bases between. Germline lookup yields CDR1 SGDLS and CDR2 YYNGEE. This CDR3 is CASSVDRGTGNTIYF. The CDR3 DNA reads as TGTGCCAGCAGCGTAGATAGGGGAACTGGAAACACCATATATTTT. Supplemented by reference TRBV9 and TRBJ1-3, the full variable domain reads DSGVTQTPKHLITATGQRVTLRCSPRSGDLSVYWYQQSLDQGLQFLIQYYNGEERAKGNILERFSAQQFPDLHSELNLSSLELGDSALYFCASSVDRGTGNTIYFGEGSWLTVV.

This clone was detected once. The chain links TRBV6-5 to TRBJ1-2; D is uncertain. This CDR3 region has 12 residues. V lost 5 bases to trimming and J lost 5 bases, with 9 bases between them. CDR1 and CDR2 (germline): MNHEY, SVGAGI. Here the CDR3 DNA reads TGTGCCAGCAGTCGAAACCAGTATGGCTACACCTTC. Amino acid sequence: CASSRNQYGYTF.

CDR3 sequence: CATTTGGRTYNSPLHF. The CDR3 DNA sequence: TGTGCCACTACGACAGGGGGTAGGACCTATAATTCACCCCTCCACTTT. J is TRBJ1-6 and V is TRBV15; 9 bases fit TRBD1. The CDR3 sequence is 16 residues long. CDR1 is LNHNV, CDR2 YYDKDF, per germline (reference sequence). V gave up 9 bases and J gave up 2 bases; unmatched junction bases: 8.

The V gene is TRBV7-2, the J gene TRBJ1-1; D uncertain. V shed 5 bases and J shed 4 bases, with 11 bases lying between them. This CDR3 contains 13 residues. Germline V gives CDR1 SGHTA, CDR2 FQGNSA. Written as DNA, the CDR3 is TGTGCCAGCAGCCGGGGTCGGCGCACTGAAGCTTTCTTT. It translates to CASSRGRRTEAFF.

This clone has just one count. The chain recombines TRBV25-1 with TRBJ1-2; TRBD1 might be the D (6 bases). Germline CDR1 reads MGHDK; CDR2 reads SYGVNS. This CDR3 contains 17 residues. V was pared by 0 bases and J by 6 bases, with 20 bases between. CDR3 nucleotide sequence: TGTGCCAGCAGTGAATATCACGTATACGGGCCAGGGGATGGCTACACCTTC. Its translation: CASSEYHVYGPGDGYTF.

This sequence joins TRBV6-1 and TRBJ1-5; 7 nucleotides agree with TRBD1. The CDR3 extends over 15 amino acids. V was clipped by 3 bases and J by 5 bases; unmatched bases: 7. Germline V gene sequence: CDR1 MNHNS, CDR2 SASEGT. CDR3 DNA sequence: TGTGCCAGCAGTGAGGGCAGGGGGTATTATCAGCCCCAGCATTTT. Residues: CASSEGRGYYQPQHF.

The rearrangement links TRBV18 to TRBJ2-7; 10 bases are shared with TRBD1. The junction had 3 bases not matched to a gene; V was cut back by 2 bases and J by 2 bases. CDR1 and CDR2 (germline): KGHSH, LQKENI. The CDR3 is 15 amino acids. CDR3 amino acids: CASSPGTGAAYEQYF. The CDR3 DNA is TGTGCCAGCTCACCAGGGACAGGGGCTGCCTACGAGCAGTACTTC.

The rearrangement joins TRBV18 to TRBJ1-5; TRBD1 might be the D (5 bases). The V end lost 3 bases, the J end lost 1 base, and 16 bases lay between the germline ends. This CDR3 contains 17 residues. Germline CDR1 is KGHSH and CDR2 is LQKENI. The DNA of the CDR3 is TGTGCCAGCTCACCTGGCCCGGGGGAAACAAGCAATCAGCCCCAGCATTTT. Its translation is CASSPGPGETSNQPQHF.

The chain uses TRBV9 and TRBJ2-7; 9 nucleotides agree with TRBD2. The CDR3 has 20 residues. Trimming cost V 0 bases and J 2 bases; bases outside gene matches: 18. Germline-derived CDR1 and CDR2 are SGDLS and YYNGEE. The CDR3 sequence: CASSVGSPASGTDSTYEQYF. The CDR3 DNA sequence: TGTGCCAGCAGCGTAGGAAGTCCAGCTAGCGGGACGGATTCTACCTACGAGCAGTACTTC.

The chain has TRBV9 and TRBJ2-7; perhaps TRBD1 as D (6 bases). The V end was cut by 4 bases, the J end by 6 bases, with 11 bases between. The CDR3 is 12 amino acids. CDR1 is SGDLS and CDR2 is YYNGEE in the germline V gene. The CDR3 loop reads CASSPTGSEQYF. In DNA form, the CDR3 reads TGTGCCAGCAGCCCCACAGGGTCCGAGCAGTACTTC. The full variable domain, completed using reference TRBV9 and TRBJ2-7, is DSGVTQTPKHLITATGQRVTLRCSPRSGDLSVYWYQQSLDQGLQFLIQYYNGEERAKGNILERFSAQQFPDLHSELNLSSLELGDSALYFCASSPTGSEQYFGPGTRLTVT.

CDR3 coding DNA: TGTGCCAGCACTTTAAGACAGGGGAAGGGTGAAGCTTTCTTT. Translated: CASTLRQGKGEAFF. The chain carries TRBV5-5 and TRBJ1-1; 8 nucleotides agree with TRBD1. The CDR3 length is 14 residues. Losses at the gene ends were 6 bases for V and 7 bases for J; bases not matched to a gene: 11. From germline, CDR1 is SGHKS and CDR2 YYEKEE (reference sequence). Full variable domain (rest looked up from reference TRBV5-5 and TRBJ1-1): DAGVTQSPTHLIKTRGQQVTLRCSPISGHKSVSWYQQVLGQGPQFIFQYYEKEERGRGNFPDRFSARQFPNYSSELNVNALLLGDSALYLCASTLRQGKGEAFFGQGTRLTVV.

The V gene is TRBV6-6, the J gene TRBJ2-7, with 7 nucleotides matching TRBD2. From germline, CDR1 is MNHNY and CDR2 SVGAGI (reference sequence). CDR3 length: 15 amino acids. V trimming: 2 bases; J trimming: 2 bases; junction bases outside the gene matches: 6. Here the CDR3 reads CASSYGGVHTYEQYF. Written as DNA, the CDR3 is TGTGCCAGCAGTTACGGGGGGGTCCACACCTACGAGCAGTACTTC.

The DNA of the CDR3 is TGCAGCGTTGATCTTCAGGGGGCATGGGATGGCTACACCTTC. Its protein is CSVDLQGAWDGYTF. This chain connects TRBV29-1 to TRBJ1-2; 8 bases are shared with TRBD1. Germline CDR1 SQVTM, CDR2 ANQGSEA. V lost 3 bases and J lost 6; bases outside the gene matches: 9. This CDR3 contains 14 residues.

V and J are TRBV5-1 and TRBJ2-1, with 7 bases aligning to TRBD2. This CDR3 is 14 amino acids long. Germline V lookup: CDR1 SGHRS, CDR2 YFSETQ. Unmatched junction bases numbered 4, after V lost 2 bases and J lost 5 bases. The CDR3 bases are TGCGCCAGCAGCTTAGCGGGGCTACACAATGAGCAGTTCTTC. This codes for CASSLAGLHNEQFF.

The J gene is TRBJ2-7, the V gene TRBV4-3, with D possibly being TRBD1 (6 bases). The germline V gene encodes CDR1 LGHNA and CDR2 YSLEER. With 0 bases removed from V and 6 bases from J, the gap between germline ends came to 15 bases. The CDR3 length is 15 residues. CDR3 region: CASSQDQGGSAEQYF. The DNA for the CDR3 is TGCGCCAGCAGCCAAGATCAAGGGGGATCTGCCGAGCAGTACTTC.

The V gene is TRBV4-3, the J gene TRBJ2-1; D unresolved. V lost 5 bases, J lost 12 bases, and 11 bases lay in between. The germline V gene has CDR1 LGHNA and CDR2 YSLEER. The CDR3 extends over 11 amino acids. The CDR3 region has the DNA TGCGCCAGCAGCGATCGGGTTATGCAGTTCTTC. Translation: CASSDRVMQFF.

This clone appeared a few times. The gene calls are TRBV4-1 and TRBJ2-3; weak D call: TRBD2 (5 bases). There are 16 residues in the CDR3. From germline, CDR1 is MGHRA and CDR2 YSYEKL. V was clipped by 0 bases and J by 3 bases, with 13 bases between them. CDR3 loop: CASSQDRGFPTDTQYF. The CDR3 DNA follows: TGCGCCAGCAGCCAAGATCGGGGTTTCCCTACAGATACGCAGTATTTT.

The chain recombines TRBV5-1 with TRBJ2-2; 7 bases align to TRBD1. J was trimmed by 6 bases and V by 3 bases; bases with no gene match: 11. This CDR3 has 16 amino acids. The V gene's germline CDR1 is SGHRS and CDR2 YFSETQ. The CDR3 here is CASSSRLKGAAGELFF. CDR3 DNA sequence: TGCGCCAGCAGCTCTCGTTTAAAGGGGGCGGCCGGGGAGCTGTTTTTT.

V gene TRBV27 combines with J gene TRBJ2-1; 9 nucleotides match TRBD2. The CDR3 is 15 amino acids. CDR1 is MNHEY and CDR2 is SMNVEV in the germline V gene (reference sequence). The V segment lost 2 bases and the J segment 4 bases; nucleotides outside the gene matches: 3. The CDR3: CASSLSGGTYNEQFF. In DNA form, the CDR3 reads TGTGCCAGCAGTTTAAGCGGGGGGACTTACAATGAGCAGTTCTTC.

This chain links TRBV4-1 with TRBJ2-7, with 8 bases aligning to TRBD2. Germline V gene lookup returns CDR1 MGHRA and CDR2 YSYEKL. The junction had 9 bases not matched to a gene; V was cut back by 1 base and J by 4 bases. The CDR3 runs 16 residues. In DNA, the CDR3 is TGCGCCAGCAGCCAAGTTTTCGGGAGGGCCGGGTACGAGCAGTACTTC. It specifies CASSQVFGRAGYEQYF.

V is TRBV7-2 and J is TRBJ2-7; TRBD1 matches 7 bases. Germline V lookup: CDR1 SGHTA, CDR2 FQGNSA. Trimming at V came to 4 bases and at J to 7 bases, leaving 4 bases not matched to a gene. The CDR3 contains 12 residues. The CDR3 protein is CASSSRQGEQYF. The CDR3 region has the DNA TGTGCCAGCAGCTCTAGACAGGGTGAGCAGTACTTC.

This clone was seen a few times. One end of the junction is discordant with germline, which a read error may explain. V is TRBV19 and J is TRBJ1-4; tentatively, D is TRBD1 (5 bases). The length of the CDR3 is 11 residues. Germline V CDR1 and CDR2: LNHDA, SQIVND (reference sequence). CDR3 DNA: TGTGCCAGTAGTGAAACAGGTGGAACACAATTT. Protein: CASSETGGTQF.

This clone showed up just once. V is TRBV4-3 and J is TRBJ2-1; 12 bases align to TRBD2. This CDR3 has 20 amino acids. Germline V gene sequence: CDR1 LGHNA, CDR2 YSLEER. Trimming removed 0 bases from V and 5 bases from J; junction bases left unmatched: 14. The CDR3 protein is CASSQDSLAGGPAGDNEQFF. The CDR3 coding sequence is TGCGCCAGCAGCCAAGACAGCCTAGCGGGAGGGCCGGCTGGTGACAATGAGCAGTTCTTC.

The rearrangement joins TRBV29-1 to TRBJ2-7; TRBD2 aligns across 14 bases. The CDR3 extends over 15 amino acids. Germline CDR1 SQVTM, CDR2 ANQGSEA. J was trimmed by 3 bases and V by 6 bases; bases with no gene match: 7. The DNA of the CDR3 is TGCAGCGTCCTGACTAGCGGGAGGGCCGGCTACGAGCAGTACTTC. Translating it yields CSVLTSGRAGYEQYF.

Note on this clone: This same CDR3 is encoded by further DNA sequences in the sample. This chain's CDR3 is CASSPGTGAEQYF. CDR3 DNA: TGTGCCAGCAGTCCTGGGACAGGCGCCGAGCAGTACTTC. V and J are TRBV27 and TRBJ2-7; 8 bases fit TRBD1. Trimming cost V 5 bases and J 6 bases; bases outside gene matches: 6. The V gene's germline CDR1 is MNHEY and CDR2 SMNVEV (reference sequence). This CDR3 contains 13 residues.

The chain joins TRBV28 to TRBJ2-7, with a tentative D call TRBD2 (5 bases). The V gene lost 10 bases and the J gene lost 3 bases, with 16 bases spanning the gap. The CDR3 spans 13 residues. From germline, CDR1 is MDHEN and CDR2 SYDVKM. The CDR3 spells CATRGPFRYEQYF. In DNA form, the CDR3 reads TGTGCCACTCGAGGGCCGTTCCGCTACGAGCAGTACTTC.

The chain combines TRBV30 with TRBJ1-2; perhaps TRBD1 as D (6 bases). CDR3 length equals 13 residues. Germline lookup yields CDR1 GTSNPN and CDR2 SVGIG (reference sequence). Deletions cut 4 bases from V and 6 bases from J, with 15 bases between. As DNA, the CDR3 is TGTGCCTGGACCCTAGGACAGAACAATGGCTACACCTTC. Its protein is CAWTLGQNNGYTF.

The V and J genes are TRBV7-2 and TRBJ2-2, with 11 bases identical to TRBD2. The germline CDR1 and CDR2 sequences are SGHTA and FQGNSA. The CDR3 runs to 17 residues. The trim removed 1 base at V and 4 bases at J, leaving 5 bases unmatched. Written as DNA, the CDR3 is TGTGCCAGCAGCTTAGGTGTAGCGGGAGGGTTCACCGGGGAGCTGTTTTTT. Amino acids: CASSLGVAGGFTGELFF.

V usage is TRBV4-1 and J usage is TRBJ1-1, with TRBD1 as a possible D gene (5 bases). The CDR3 is made up of 14 amino acids. The V end was cut by 4 bases, the J end by 5 bases, with 14 bases between. The germline V gene has CDR1 MGHRA and CDR2 YSYEKL. CDR3 bases: TGCGCCAGCAGCCCTCCGCGGGGGGAAACTGAAGCTTTCTTT. Protein: CASSPPRGETEAFF.